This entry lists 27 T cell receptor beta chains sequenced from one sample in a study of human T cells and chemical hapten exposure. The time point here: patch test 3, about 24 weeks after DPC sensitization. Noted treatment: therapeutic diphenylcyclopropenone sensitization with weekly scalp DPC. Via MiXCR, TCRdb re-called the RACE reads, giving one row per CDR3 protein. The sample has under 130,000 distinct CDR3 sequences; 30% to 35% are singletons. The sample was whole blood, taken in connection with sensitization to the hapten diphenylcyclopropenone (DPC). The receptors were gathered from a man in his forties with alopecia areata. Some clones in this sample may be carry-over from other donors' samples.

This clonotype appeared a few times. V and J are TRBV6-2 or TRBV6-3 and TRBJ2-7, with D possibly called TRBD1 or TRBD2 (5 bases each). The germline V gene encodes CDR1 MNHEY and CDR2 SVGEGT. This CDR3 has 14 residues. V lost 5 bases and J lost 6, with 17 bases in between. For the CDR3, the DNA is TGTGCCAGCAGTAGTACCGGGACGATGGGCGAGCAGTACGTC. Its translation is CASSSTGTMGEQYV.

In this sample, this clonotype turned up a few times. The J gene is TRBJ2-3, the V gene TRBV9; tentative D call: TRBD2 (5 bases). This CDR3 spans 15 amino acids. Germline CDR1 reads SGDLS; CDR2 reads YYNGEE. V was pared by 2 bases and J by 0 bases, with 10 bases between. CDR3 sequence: CASSVGAGSTDTQYF. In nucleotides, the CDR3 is TGTGCCAGCAGCGTGGGAGCCGGGAGCACAGATACGCAGTATTTT.

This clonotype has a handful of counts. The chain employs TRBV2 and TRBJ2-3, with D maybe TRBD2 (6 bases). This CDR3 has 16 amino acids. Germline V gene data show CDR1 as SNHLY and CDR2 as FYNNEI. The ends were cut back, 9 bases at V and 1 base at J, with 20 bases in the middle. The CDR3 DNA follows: TGTGCCAGTGCCGGAGGGGAATGGCTTGGCACAGATACGCAGTATTTT. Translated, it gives CASAGGEWLGTDTQYF.

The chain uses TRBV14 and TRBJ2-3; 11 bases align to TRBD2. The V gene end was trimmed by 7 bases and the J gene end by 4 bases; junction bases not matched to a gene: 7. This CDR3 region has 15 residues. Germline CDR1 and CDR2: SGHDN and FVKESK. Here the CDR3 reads CASNHLAGGPDTQYF. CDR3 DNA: TGTGCCAGCAACCATCTAGCGGGAGGACCAGATACGCAGTATTTT.

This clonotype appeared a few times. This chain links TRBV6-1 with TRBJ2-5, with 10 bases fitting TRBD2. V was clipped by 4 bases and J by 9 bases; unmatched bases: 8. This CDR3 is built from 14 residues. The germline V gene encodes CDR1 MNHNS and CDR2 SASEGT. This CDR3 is CASSGKREGTAQYF. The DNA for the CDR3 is TGTGCCAGCAGTGGAAAGCGGGAGGGTACGGCCCAGTACTTC.

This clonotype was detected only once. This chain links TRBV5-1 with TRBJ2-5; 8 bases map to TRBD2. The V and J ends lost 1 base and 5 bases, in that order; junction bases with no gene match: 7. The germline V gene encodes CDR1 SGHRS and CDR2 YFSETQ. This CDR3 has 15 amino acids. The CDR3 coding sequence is TGCGCCAGCAGCTTGATTCCTAGCGGGCTTGAGACCCAGTACTTC. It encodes CASSLIPSGLETQYF.

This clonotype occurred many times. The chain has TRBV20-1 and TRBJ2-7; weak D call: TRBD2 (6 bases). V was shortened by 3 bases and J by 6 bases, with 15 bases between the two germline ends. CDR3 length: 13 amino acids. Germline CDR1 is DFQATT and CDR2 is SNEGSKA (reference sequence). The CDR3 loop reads CSASREIQCEQYV. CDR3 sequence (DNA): TGCAGTGCTAGCCGGGAGATACAATGCGAGCAGTACGTC.

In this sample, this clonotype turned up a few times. CDR3 sequence: CASSSVNTQYF. The DNA for the CDR3 is TGTGCCAGCAGTAGCGTAAATACGCAGTATTTT. This sequence joins TRBV7-2 and TRBJ2-3; D is perhaps TRBD2 (5 bases). The germline gives CDR1 SGHTA, CDR2 FQGNSA. The CDR3 is 11 amino acids. Deletions cut 6 bases from V and 7 bases from J, with 8 bases between. Full variable domain (remainder filled in from reference TRBV7-2 and TRBJ2-3): GAGVSQSPSNKVTEKGKDVELRCDPISGHTALYWYRQSLGQGLEFLIYFQGNSAPDKSGLPSDRFSAERTGGSVSTLTIQRTQQEDSAVYLCASSSVNTQYFGPGTRLTVL.

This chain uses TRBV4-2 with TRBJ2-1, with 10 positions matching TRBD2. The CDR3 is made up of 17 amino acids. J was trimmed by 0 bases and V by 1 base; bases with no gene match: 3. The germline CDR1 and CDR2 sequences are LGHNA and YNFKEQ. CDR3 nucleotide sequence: TGTGCCAGCAGCCAAGGAGCTAGCGGGAGCTCCTACAATGAGCAGTTCTTC. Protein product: CASSQGASGSSYNEQFF.

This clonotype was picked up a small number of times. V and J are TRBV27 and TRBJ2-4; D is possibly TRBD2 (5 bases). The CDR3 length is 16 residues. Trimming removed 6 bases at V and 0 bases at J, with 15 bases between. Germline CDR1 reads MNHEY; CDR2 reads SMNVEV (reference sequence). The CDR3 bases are TGTGCCAGCAGAAAACTAGAGGCCCAAGCCAAAAACATTCAGTACTTC. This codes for CASRKLEAQAKNIQYF.

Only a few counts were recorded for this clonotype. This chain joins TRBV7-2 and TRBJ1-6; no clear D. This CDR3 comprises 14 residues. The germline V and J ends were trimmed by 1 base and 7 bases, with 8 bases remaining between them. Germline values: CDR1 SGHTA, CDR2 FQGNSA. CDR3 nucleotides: TGTGCCAGCAGCTTAGGGGTGGGGAATTCACCCCTCCACTTT. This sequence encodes CASSLGVGNSPLHF.

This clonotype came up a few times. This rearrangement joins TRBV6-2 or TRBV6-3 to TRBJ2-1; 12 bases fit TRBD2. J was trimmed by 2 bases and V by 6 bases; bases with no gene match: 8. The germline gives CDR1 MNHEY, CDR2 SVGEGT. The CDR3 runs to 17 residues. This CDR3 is CASRATSGRRTYNEQFF. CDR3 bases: TGTGCCAGCAGAGCTACTAGCGGGAGGAGGACCTACAATGAGCAGTTCTTC.

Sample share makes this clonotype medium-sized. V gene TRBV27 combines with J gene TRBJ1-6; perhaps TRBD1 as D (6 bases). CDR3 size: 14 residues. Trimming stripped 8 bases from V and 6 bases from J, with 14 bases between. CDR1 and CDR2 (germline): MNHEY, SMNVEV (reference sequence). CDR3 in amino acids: CASGIQGGNSPLHF. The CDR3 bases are TGTGCCAGCGGGATACAGGGAGGTAATTCACCCCTCCACTTT.

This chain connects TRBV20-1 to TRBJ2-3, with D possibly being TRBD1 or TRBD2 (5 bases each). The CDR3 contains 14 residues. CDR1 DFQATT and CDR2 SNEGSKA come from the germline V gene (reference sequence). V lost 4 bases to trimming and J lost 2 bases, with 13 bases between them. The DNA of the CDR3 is TGCAGTGCTATGGGGGAAGACTCCACAGATACGCAGTATTTT. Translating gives CSAMGEDSTDTQYF.

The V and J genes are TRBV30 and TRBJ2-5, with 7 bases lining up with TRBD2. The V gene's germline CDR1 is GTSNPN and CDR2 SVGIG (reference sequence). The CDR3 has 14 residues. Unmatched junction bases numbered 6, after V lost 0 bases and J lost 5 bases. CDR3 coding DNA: TGTGCCTGGAGTGTACACGGGGGGATGGAGACCCAGTACTTC. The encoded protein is CAWSVHGGMETQYF.

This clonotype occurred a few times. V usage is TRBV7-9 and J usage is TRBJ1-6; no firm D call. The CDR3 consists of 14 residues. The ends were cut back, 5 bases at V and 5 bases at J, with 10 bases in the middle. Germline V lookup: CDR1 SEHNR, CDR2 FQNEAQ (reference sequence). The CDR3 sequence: CASSLGLDNSPLHF. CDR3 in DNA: TGTGCCAGCAGCCTCGGACTGGATAATTCACCCCTCCACTTT.

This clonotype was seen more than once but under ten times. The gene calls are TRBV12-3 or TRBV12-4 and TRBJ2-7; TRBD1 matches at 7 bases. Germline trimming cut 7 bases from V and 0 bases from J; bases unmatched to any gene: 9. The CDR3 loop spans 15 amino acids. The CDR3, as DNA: TGTGCCAGCATCCGAGGACAGGACCGCTCCTACGAGCAGTACTTC. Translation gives CASIRGQDRSYEQYF.

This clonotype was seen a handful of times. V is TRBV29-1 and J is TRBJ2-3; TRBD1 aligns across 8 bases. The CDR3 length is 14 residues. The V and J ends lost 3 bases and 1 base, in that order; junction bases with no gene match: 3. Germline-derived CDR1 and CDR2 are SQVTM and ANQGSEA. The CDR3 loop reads CSVDPTGGTDTQYF. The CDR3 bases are TGCAGCGTTGACCCGACAGGGGGCACAGATACGCAGTATTTT.

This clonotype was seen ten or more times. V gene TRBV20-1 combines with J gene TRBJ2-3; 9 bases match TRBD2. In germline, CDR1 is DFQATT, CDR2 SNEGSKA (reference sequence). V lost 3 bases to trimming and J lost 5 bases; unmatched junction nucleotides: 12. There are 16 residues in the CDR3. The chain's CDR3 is CSASSDSGSFVDTQYF. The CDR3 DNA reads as TGCAGTGCTAGTTCGGATAGCGGGAGTTTCGTAGATACGCAGTATTTT.

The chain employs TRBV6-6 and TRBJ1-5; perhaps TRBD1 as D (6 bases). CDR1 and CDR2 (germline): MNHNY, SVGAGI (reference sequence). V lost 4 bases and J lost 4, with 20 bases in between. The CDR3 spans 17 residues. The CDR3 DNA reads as TGTGCCAGCAGTTCCCCGAGGGGGGGGAGGGGAAATCAGCCCCAGCATTTT. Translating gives CASSSPRGGRGNQPQHF.

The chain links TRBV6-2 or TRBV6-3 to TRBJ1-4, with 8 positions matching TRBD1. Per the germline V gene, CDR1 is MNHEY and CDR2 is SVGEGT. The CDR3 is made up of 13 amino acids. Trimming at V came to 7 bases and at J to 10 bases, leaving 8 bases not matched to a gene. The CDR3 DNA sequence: TGTGCCAGCAAGGACAGGGAAAGCGTAAAACTGTTTTTT. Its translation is CASKDRESVKLFF.

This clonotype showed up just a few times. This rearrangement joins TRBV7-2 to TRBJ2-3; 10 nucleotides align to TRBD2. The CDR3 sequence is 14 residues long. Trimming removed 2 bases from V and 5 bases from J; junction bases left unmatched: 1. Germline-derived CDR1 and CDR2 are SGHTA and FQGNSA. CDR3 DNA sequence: TGTGCCAGCAGCTTATCTAGCGGGAGAGATACGCAGTATTTT. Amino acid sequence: CASSLSSGRDTQYF.

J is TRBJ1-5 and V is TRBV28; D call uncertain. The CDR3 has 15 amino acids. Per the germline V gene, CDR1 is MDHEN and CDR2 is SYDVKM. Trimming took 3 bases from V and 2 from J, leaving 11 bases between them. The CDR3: CASSLRSGGNQPQHF. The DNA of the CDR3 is TGTGCCAGCAGTTTGAGGAGTGGAGGCAATCAGCCCCAGCATTTT.

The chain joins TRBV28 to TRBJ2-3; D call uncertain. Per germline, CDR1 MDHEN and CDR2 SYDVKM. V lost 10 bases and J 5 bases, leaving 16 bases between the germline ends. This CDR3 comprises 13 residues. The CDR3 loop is CAILTPRLDTQYF. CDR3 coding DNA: TGTGCCATTCTGACACCACGATTAGATACGCAGTATTTT.

The CDR3 sequence: CASSKLAGDDTDTQYF. The CDR3 nucleotides read TGTGCCAGCAGTAAATTAGCGGGAGATGATACAGATACGCAGTATTTT. The V gene is TRBV6-6, the J gene TRBJ2-3, with TRBD2 matching 9 bases. This CDR3 comprises 16 residues. Trimming took 5 bases from V and 3 from J; bases not matched to a gene: 9. Germline lookup yields CDR1 MNHNY and CDR2 SVGAGI (reference sequence).

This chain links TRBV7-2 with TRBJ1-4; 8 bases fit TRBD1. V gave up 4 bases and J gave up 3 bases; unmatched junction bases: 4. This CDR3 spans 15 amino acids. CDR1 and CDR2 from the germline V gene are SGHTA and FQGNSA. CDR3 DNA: TGTGCCAGCAGCTCCCGACAGGGGCCTAATGAAAAACTGTTTTTT. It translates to CASSSRQGPNEKLFF.

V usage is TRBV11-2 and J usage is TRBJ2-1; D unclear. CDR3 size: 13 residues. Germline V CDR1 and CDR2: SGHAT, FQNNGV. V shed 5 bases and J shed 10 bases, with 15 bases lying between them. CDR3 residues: CASSLGESGEQFF. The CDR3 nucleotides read TGTGCCAGCAGCCTGGGTGAGTCCGGGGAGCAGTTCTTC.